These 8 T cell receptor beta chains came from one sample sequenced in a study of vaccination effects on CD4 cells after COVID-19 (dated by TCRdb to 2021 to 2024). To identify antigen-specific CD4+ T cell clonotypes by their expansion, the ViraFEST assay first stimulated PBMC with viral peptide pools and then applied TCR sequencing. After around ten days of culture, CD4+ T cells were isolated with the EasySep CD4+ T cell isolation kit. PCR-confirmed SARS-CoV-2 infection had occurred in convalescent patients between March and December 2020, before the Alpha, Beta and Delta variants emerged in the United States. Antigen specificity for these receptors is unknown. The library relied on the immunoSEQ multiplex PCR assay. TCRdb's version of the immuneACCESS table is confined to in-frame rearrangements and falls short of the full clone set. An unresolved V gene accounts for under half of the shortfall where checked; the remainder is of unknown origin. This sample has roughly 27,000 clones in its table, and 69% of those were observed once. The ten largest clones add up to more than 15% of the sample.

The sample was CD4+ T cells from PBMCs cultured with SARS-CoV-2 spike peptides, taken before COVID-19 vaccination. Sample cell subset or site, as interpreted from the label and publication: SARS-CoV-2 spike overlapping peptide pool stimulation. These receptors originate from a human donor who had a prior SARS-CoV-2 infection.

The chain employs TRBV7-2 and TRBJ2-5; D ambiguous. CDR1 and CDR2 from the germline V gene are SGHTA and FQGNSA. CDR3 length: 14 amino acids. Between the trimmed V and J ends, which lost 5 bases and 3 bases, there was a span of 13 bases. The CDR3 sequence is CASSPDAGEETQYF. The CDR3, as DNA: TGTGCCAGCAGCCCGGACGCTGGAGAAGAGACCCAGTACTTC.

This clone turned up a few times. This chain connects TRBV10-3 to TRBJ1-1, with 8 bases identical to TRBD1. The CDR3 extends over 13 amino acids. Losses at the gene ends were 9 bases for V and 11 bases for J; bases not matched to a gene: 14. CDR1 and CDR2 from the germline V gene are ENHRY and SYGVKD. CDR3 amino acids: CAIREDRARPAFF. CDR3 DNA: TGTGCCATTAGAGAGGACAGGGCCCGGCCGGCTTTCTTT.

V usage is TRBV5-1 and J usage is TRBJ1-6; D possibly corresponds to TRBD1 (5 bases). Germline CDR1 SGHRS, CDR2 YFSETQ. Trimming took 5 bases from V and 8 from J, leaving 14 bases between them. The CDR3 spans 14 residues. The CDR3 sequence: CASSRTSQDSPLHF. CDR3 in DNA: TGCGCCAGCAGTCGGACAAGTCAGGATTCACCCCTCCACTTT.

V gene TRBV6-5 combines with J gene TRBJ2-7, with D perhaps TRBD2 (5 bases). The CDR3 consists of 15 residues. Looked up from germline, CDR1 is MNHEY and CDR2 is SVGAGI. Trimming pared 4 bases from V and 8 bases from J, leaving 21 bases between. The CDR3 loop reads CASSSAGLMVRKQYF. The CDR3 bases are TGTGCCAGCAGTTCCGCCGGACTGATGGTAAGAAAGCAGTACTTC.

The rearrangement uses TRBV7-9 and TRBJ2-7, with D possibly being TRBD1 (7 bases). The CDR3 has 16 amino acids. The V gene's germline CDR1 is SEHNR and CDR2 FQNEAQ (reference sequence). V dropped 2 bases and J dropped 3 bases, with 17 bases sitting between them. CDR3 sequence: CASSLFAWQGGYEQYF. DNA for the CDR3: TGTGCCAGCAGCTTATTTGCCTGGCAGGGGGGCTACGAGCAGTACTTC.

This clone was observed once. The chain couples TRBV6-2 or TRBV6-3 to TRBJ1-1; D is ambiguous. V was cut by 5 bases and J by 4 bases, with 11 bases left in between. This CDR3 is built from 13 residues. Germline V gene lookup returns CDR1 MNHEY and CDR2 SVGEGT. The CDR3 region is CASSALLTTEAFF. CDR3 DNA: TGTGCCAGCAGTGCTCTCCTAACCACTGAAGCTTTCTTT.

J is TRBJ2-5 and V is TRBV5-1, with D perhaps given as TRBD1 or TRBD2 (6 bases each). The CDR3 is made up of 15 amino acids. The germline CDR1 and CDR2 sequences are SGHRS and YFSETQ. V lost 4 bases and J 0 bases, leaving 13 bases between the germline ends. As DNA, the CDR3 is TGCGCCAGCAGCGGGGGGACACTTAACCAAGAGACCCAGTACTTC. Its translation is CASSGGTLNQETQYF.

CDR3 nucleotide sequence: TGTGCCAGCAGCTGGGGACAGCTAGCGAACACCGGGGAGCTGTTTTTT. Translation: CASSWGQLANTGELFF. This chain uses TRBV14 with TRBJ2-2, with 7 bases identical to TRBD1. Looked up from germline, CDR1 is SGHDN and CDR2 is FVKESK. After removal of 5 bases from V and 0 bases from J, the junction contained 6 bases not matched to a gene. The CDR3 is 16 amino acids.